This T cell receptor (beta chain) derives from a study of cytomegalovirus exposure and HLA in healthy donors. PCR employed 60 Vbeta and 13 Jbeta primers. Here immunoSEQ multiplex PCR was the method, and the copy in TCRdb shows in-frame clones only, minus some. The data show 140,000 to 150,000 clones, roughly 70% seen once. Study results and limitations: The authors later linked a missense DCLRE1C variant to TCR beta V- and J-gene trimming. Some TCR beta chains (164 of them) were listed as cytomegalovirus-associated. HLA-A and HLA-B allele assignments for most subjects were reportedly predicted accurately using TCR beta sequences.

About this clone itself: Its matching antigen is unknown.

Trimming took 6 bases from V and 4 from J; bases not matched to a gene: 6. This CDR3 region has 14 residues. Germline assignment: CDR1 MNHNS and CDR2 SASEGT. This TCR came from a woman aged 40 to 50 in good health and CMV-seronegative. The sample taken for sequencing was PBMCs. J is TRBJ1-5 and V is TRBV6-1; TRBD1 matches 7 bases. The CDR3 reads CASSQQGPNQPQHF. CDR3 DNA sequence: TGTGCCAGCAGCCAACAGGGGCCAAATCAGCCCCAGCATTTT.